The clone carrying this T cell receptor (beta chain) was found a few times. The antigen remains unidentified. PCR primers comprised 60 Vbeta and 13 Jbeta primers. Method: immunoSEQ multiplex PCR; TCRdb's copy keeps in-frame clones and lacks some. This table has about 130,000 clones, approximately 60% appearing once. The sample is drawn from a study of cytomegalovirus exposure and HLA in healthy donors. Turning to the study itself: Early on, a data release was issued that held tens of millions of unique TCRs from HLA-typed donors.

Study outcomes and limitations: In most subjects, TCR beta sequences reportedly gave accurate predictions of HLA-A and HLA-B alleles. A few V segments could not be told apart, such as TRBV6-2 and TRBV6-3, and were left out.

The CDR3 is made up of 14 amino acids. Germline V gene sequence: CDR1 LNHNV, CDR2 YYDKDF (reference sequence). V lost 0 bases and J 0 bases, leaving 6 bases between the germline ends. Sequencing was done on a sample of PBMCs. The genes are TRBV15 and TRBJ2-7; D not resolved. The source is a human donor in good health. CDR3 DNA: TGTGCCACCAGCAGAGAGGGCCTCTCCTACGAGCAGTACTTC. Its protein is CATSREGLSYEQYF.